Sequencing of this TCR beta chain was carried out in a study of OX40 agonist ivuxolimab in advanced cancers. Trimming cost V 3 bases and J 0 bases; bases outside gene matches: 2. This CDR3 has 15 amino acids. The germline CDR1 and CDR2 sequences are MDHEN and SYDVKM. Here immunoSEQ multiplex PCR was the method, and the copy in TCRdb shows in-frame clones only, minus some. The sample contains roughly 76,000 clones, 88% of which appear only once. The rearrangement joins TRBV28 to TRBJ2-3; TRBD1 matches at 8 bases. This sample comprised CD4+ or CD8+ T cells sorted from blood, obtained in a trial of the OX40 agonist ivuxolimab. This TCR derives from an adult with an advanced solid tumor such as melanoma, head and neck, liver or kidney cancer. Here the CDR3 reads CASSFGQGSTDTQYF. CDR3 DNA sequence: TGTGCCAGCAGTTTCGGACAGGGAAGCACAGATACGCAGTATTTT.